This TCR beta chain was documented in a study of cytomegalovirus exposure and HLA in healthy donors. The PCR was carried out with 60 Vbeta primers and 13 Jbeta primers. Only in-frame clones appear in the TCRdb table, and some are missing; sequencing was by immunoSEQ multiplex PCR. The table shows around 180,000 clones, with around 77% occurring only once. Material: PBMCs. This clonotype was sampled from a man between 60 and 75 years old in good health and CMV-seronegative.

For the CDR3, the DNA is TGTGCCAGCAGCCAGCGGGGGGGGAGGGGTGGGGACACTGAAGCTTTCTTT. Encoded protein: CASSQRGGRGGDTEAFF. The V gene is TRBV5-4, the J gene TRBJ1-1; TRBD1 might be the D (5 bases). Between the trimmed V and J ends, which lost 4 bases and 3 bases, there was a span of 22 bases. Germline CDR1 and CDR2: SGHNT and YYREEE (reference sequence). The CDR3 consists of 17 residues. Full variable domain (remainder filled in from reference TRBV5-4 and TRBJ1-1): ETGVTQSPTHLIKTRGQQVTLRCSSQSGHNTVSWYQQALGQGPQFIFQYYREEENGRGNFPPRFSGLQFPNYSSELNVNALELDDSALYLCASSQRGGRGGDTEAFFGQGTRLTVV.